This T cell receptor (beta chain) derives from a study of low-dose radiotherapy and immunotherapy resistance in tumors (dated by TCRdb to 2022 to 2024). With regard to the full study: In Cohort 1, 0.5 Gy per fraction was delivered every 2 weeks, and a total PTV dose of 6.5 Gy was prescribed. For Cohort 2, the dose was 1 Gy per fraction given every two weeks, adding up to 13 Gy in total across 26 weeks. Nivolumab was administered intravenously as a 240 mg flat dose every two weeks, and ipilimumab was administered intravenously at 1 mg/kg every six weeks. Cyclophosphamide 200 mg/m2 was administered intravenously every two weeks, one day before each radiation and immunotherapy administration. Aspirin 300 mg was taken orally once daily by patients for four cycles, starting on cycle 1 day 1. Trial participants were not randomized into treatment groups. The translational analysis covered eight patients: three from the first dose cohort and the first five from the second dose cohort.

The sample's time point, from its label and the paper: before trial treatment. Donors were enrolled in RACIN, a single-arm phase I dose-escalation trial in which nivolumab, ipilimumab, aspirin, low-dose cyclophosphamide and low-dose radiotherapy were combined. Patients with advanced, TIL-negative solid tumors were considered eligible. Sequencing took place on an Illumina HiSeq 2500. First-strand cDNA was synthesized using Superscript III and a set of TRAV- and TRBV-specific primers, so that both TCRalpha and TCRbeta chains were covered. An approximately 20-cycle PCR with Phusion amplified the TCRs, pairing a constant-region primer with the adapter that was attached to the V primers. The isolated mRNA was amplified using the MessageAmp II aRNA Amplification Kit, with in vitro transcription performed for around 16 hours at 37 degrees C. mRNA for TCR sequencing was isolated with the Dynabeads mRNA DIRECT Purification Kit. Indexed Illumina adapters were added in a second Phusion PCR of approximately 25 cycles, after which AMPure XP beads were used to purify the products. As for how the authors treated the data: Custom Perl scripts were used to pool TCR sequences that encoded the same protein, to remove out-of-frame sequences, and to calculate the abundance of each clonotype. The analysis excluded TCR sequences that were supported by just one read. Repertoire metrics included Shannon entropy, Gini index, clonality, richness, and frequency of TCRs shared between repertoires. The raw public reads went through TCRdb reprocessing: fastp at Q25, MiXCR clone calling, in-frame beta chains kept. CDR3 protein sequences are deduplicated, and each keeps its most common genes and DNA. Clone size and V and J calls follow TCRdb, not the original study. Counted in this sample were around 83,000 distinct CDR3 sequences; 15% to 20% of them appeared once. About 5.5% of the sample belongs to the ten largest clones.

The germline V gene provides CDR1 MDHEN and CDR2 SYDVKM. The CDR3 has 20 amino acids, counting the end cysteine and phenylalanine. The retained sequence is limited to the CDR3, 60 bases, with the frame set at the first base. For this chain, trimming is 2 bases at the V end and 10 bases at the J end, and the number of junction bases without a gene match is 25. Details on this clonotype: What antigen it recognizes has not been identified. Just one base apart from a much larger clone, this may be a read error.

Here the chain combines TRBV28 and TRBJ2-1; 8 junctional bases match TRBD2. The receptor's source is a male donor with prostate cancer. The material sequenced was PBMCs, taken before treatment. The nucleotides read TGTGCCAGCAGTTTACTGCCGGCCAGGGTAGCGGGAACTACCTCCTACGAGCAGTTCTTC. Its protein is CASSLLPARVAGTTSYEQFF. Where the CDR3 stops, the reference TRBV28 and TRBJ2-1 genes take over; the full variable domain is DVKVTQSSRYLVKRTGEKVFLECVQDMDHENMFWYRQDPGLGLRLIYFSYDVKMKEKGDIPEGYSVSREKKERFSLILESASTNQTSMYLCASSLLPARVAGTTSYEQFFGPGTRLTVL.